This T cell receptor beta chain is drawn from a study of molecular identifiers for immune sequencing clone quantification. On the study more broadly: In replicates, the authors split RNA from around 18,000 or 91,000 naive CD8 cells five ways and sequenced four. Overall study findings and caveats: For effector cells, clones above 20 RNA copies held over 99% of molecules; for naive cells, under 1%. Barcode-sharing identical TCR molecules could underestimate highly expanded clone sizes.

This clonotype was seen only a few times. No antigen is known for it. Preparation methods for the bulk TCR libraries were those previously described, with listed TCR primers. TCRdb re-analysed the PCR reads in MiXCR, keeping a single row per CDR3 protein. Of a few hundred thousand distinct CDR3 sequences in the sample, roughly 24% were seen once. Germline CDR1 SGHKS, CDR2 YYEKEE (reference sequence). This CDR3 region has 15 residues. V dropped 1 base and J dropped 3 bases, with 10 bases sitting between them. The sample consisted of naive CD8+ T cells from blood, with Jurkat cell RNA spiked in. The subset here: FACS-sorted CD8+CD4-CCR7+CD45RA+ naive T cells. The chain uses TRBV5-5 and TRBJ1-4; the D is unclear. This TCR was recovered from a human donor in good health. Some libraries in this study had Jurkat cell RNA spiked in. This CDR3 is CASSLLEIPNEKLFF. The CDR3 region has the DNA TGTGCCAGCAGCTTGTTGGAAATCCCTAATGAAAAACTGTTTTTT.